This T cell receptor (beta chain) originates from a study of shared clonotypes between healthy human individuals. On the study more broadly: Three plates were used per donor for CD4 naive, three for CD4 memory, two for CD8 naive and one for CD8 memory.

This clone was seen only once. Only CD45RO-negative cells positively selected for CCR7 counted as naive CD8 cells, so terminally differentiated effector memory CD45RA+ cells were excluded. CDR1 MDHEN and CDR2 SYDVKM come from the germline V gene. The CDR3 length is 15 residues. V lost 5 bases and J 2 bases, leaving 16 bases between the germline ends. TCRdb's copy holds only in-frame clones and misses some; the assay was immunoSEQ multiplex PCR. The data hold roughly 810,000 clones, with around 96% observed a single time. This receptor was identified in a man aged 25-40 years in good health. The sample taken for sequencing was naive CD8+ T cells sorted from blood. The genes are TRBV28 and TRBJ2-7; TRBD1 might be the D (6 bases). The CDR3 sequence: CASSGRARGPYEQYF. As DNA, the CDR3 is TGTGCCAGCAGTGGCCGGGCCAGGGGCCCCTACGAGCAGTACTTC.